The rows below give T cell receptor beta chains drawn from one sample of a study of T cell changes during pregnancy in multiple sclerosis. The method was immunoSEQ multiplex PCR; TCRdb's version includes in-frame clones alone and lacks a portion of them. Among 78,000 or so clones listed, about 93% were seen once. The starting material was CD4+ T cells from peripheral blood mononuclear cells, obtained before pregnancy. The receptors originated from a female donor with multiple sclerosis, enrolled in a pregnancy study. CDR3s include the opening cysteine and the closing phenylalanine or tryptophan. The D gene is left open where the match is weak. Expanded clones are given a class, and other clones once, few, many or no size at all.

d_call | j_call | clone_size | v_call | cdr3_aa | cdr3_nt
- | TRBJ2-2 | - | TRBV7-9 | CASSARPGHPTGELFF | TGTGCCAGCAGCGCCCGCCCGGGACATCCCACCGGGGAGCTGTTTTTT
TRBD1 | TRBJ2-7 | - | TRBV30 | CAWSRGTGRPEQYF | TGTGCCTGGAGCCGAGGGACAGGGCGTCCCGAGCAGTACTTC
TRBD1 | TRBJ2-7 | - | TRBV6-5 | CASSYRQGPYEQYF | TGTGCCAGCAGTTACCGACAGGGTCCCTACGAGCAGTACTTC
- | TRBJ2-3 | - | TRBV30 | CAWSVGARSTDTQYF | TGTGCCTGGAGTGTAGGGGCCCGAAGCACAGATACGCAGTATTTT
TRBD2 | TRBJ2-7 | - | TRBV7-6 | CASSLSGGSNEQYF | TGTGCCAGCAGCTTGTCGGGAGGCAGCAACGAGCAGTACTTC
- | TRBJ2-7 | - | TRBV19 | CASSIVGARSYEQYF | TGTGCCAGTAGTATTGTGGGGGCGCGGTCCTACGAGCAGTACTTC
TRBD1 | TRBJ1-1 | - | TRBV5-5 | CASSTGQGFITEAFF | TGTGCCAGCAGCACCGGACAGGGGTTCATCACTGAAGCTTTCTTT
- | TRBJ2-5 | - | TRBV27 | CASSPKETQYF | TGTGCCAGCAGTCCCAAAGAGACCCAGTACTTC
- | TRBJ1-1 | once | TRBV5-8 | CASSLGRRNTEAFF | TGTGCCAGCAGCCTGGGACGGAGGAACACTGAAGCTTTCTTT
- | TRBJ1-1 | - | TRBV7-9 | CASSVAAKLNTEAFF | TGTGCCAGCAGTGTAGCGGCAAAGTTGAACACTGAAGCTTTCTTT
- | TRBJ2-3 | - | TRBV27 | CASSSYRISTDTQYF | TGTGCCAGCAGTTCATATAGAATTAGCACAGATACGCAGTATTTT
TRBD1 | TRBJ2-4 | - | TRBV9 | CASSVSSGQGLVDIQYF | TGTGCCAGCAGCGTAAGTTCGGGACAGGGTCTTGTGGACATTCAGTACTTC
- | TRBJ1-2 | - | TRBV20-1 | CSAFVYGYTF | TGCAGTGCTTTCGTCTATGGCTACACCTTC
TRBD1 | TRBJ2-3 | - | TRBV11-3 | CASSTVPGQGGTDTQYF | TGTGCCAGCAGCACAGTTCCGGGACAGGGGGGGACAGATACGCAGTATTTT
TRBD2 | TRBJ2-3 | - | TRBV5-1 | CASSLAAGGPDTQYF | TGCGCCAGCAGCTTGGCTGCGGGGGGGCCAGATACGCAGTATTTT
- | TRBJ1-2 | - | TRBV4-1 | CASSQEEGHYGYTF | TGCGCCAGCAGCCAAGAAGAAGGACATTATGGCTACACCTTC
TRBD1 | TRBJ2-7 | - | TRBV9 | CASSVEGTGVEQYF | TGTGCCAGCAGCGTCGAGGGGACAGGGGTCGAGCAGTACTTC
- | TRBJ1-6 | - | TRBV7-9 | CASSLGQDNSPLHF | TGTGCCAGCAGCTTAGGGCAGGATAATTCACCCCTCCACTTT
TRBD2 | TRBJ2-1 | - | TRBV18 | CASSPYLAGDGNEQFF | TGTGCCAGCTCACCTTATCTAGCGGGAGACGGCAATGAGCAGTTCTTC
TRBD1 | TRBJ1-2 | - | TRBV5-4 | CASSLWDRGNYGYTF | TGTGCCAGCAGCTTATGGGACAGGGGCAACTATGGCTACACCTTC
TRBD2 | TRBJ2-3 | once | TRBV7-9 | CASSLLAGGADTQYF | TGTGCCAGCAGCTTACTGGCGGGAGGCGCAGATACGCAGTATTTT
- | TRBJ2-3 | - | TRBV9 | CASSGRQGSRDTQYF | TGTGCCAGCAGCGGACGTCAGGGCTCAAGGGATACGCAGTATTTT
- | TRBJ2-7 | - | TRBV10-3 | CAISDLATASYEQYF | TGTGCCATCAGTGACCTAGCGACGGCTTCCTACGAGCAGTACTTC
- | TRBJ1-1 | - | TRBV6-5 | CASSQFRNTEAFF | TGTGCCAGCAGTCAATTCAGGAACACTGAAGCTTTCTTT